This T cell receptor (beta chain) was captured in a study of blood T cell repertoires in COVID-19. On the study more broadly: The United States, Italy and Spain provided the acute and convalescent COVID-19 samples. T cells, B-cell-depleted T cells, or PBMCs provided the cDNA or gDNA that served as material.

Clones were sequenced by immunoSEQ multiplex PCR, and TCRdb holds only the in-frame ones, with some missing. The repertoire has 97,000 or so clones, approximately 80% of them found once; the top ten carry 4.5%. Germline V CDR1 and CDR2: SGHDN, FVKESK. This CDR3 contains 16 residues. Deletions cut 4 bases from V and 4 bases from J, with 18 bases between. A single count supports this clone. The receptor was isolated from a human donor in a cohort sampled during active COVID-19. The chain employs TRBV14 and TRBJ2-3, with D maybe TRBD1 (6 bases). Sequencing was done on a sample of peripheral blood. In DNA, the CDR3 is TGTGCCAGCAGCCCCCGATCAGGGAAGGGGGCAGATACGCAGTATTTT. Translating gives CASSPRSGKGADTQYF.